The rows below give T cell receptor beta chains drawn from one sample of a study of monozygotic twins with inflammatory bowel disease. TCRdb re-called the 5' RACE reads and shows each CDR3 protein once, DNA omitted. The listing records about 160,000 distinct CDR3 sequences. The sample consisted of blood. The receptors were gathered from a human donor with ulcerative colitis or Crohn's disease, or a healthy co-twin of an affected twin (not recorded which). Both conserved end residues are part of each CDR3.

V: TRBV6-2/TRBV6-3; J: TRBJ2-1; CDR3: CASTELADPYNEQFF
V: TRBV5-1; J: TRBJ1-1; CDR3: CASSLNTGVNTEAFF
V: TRBV7-2; J: TRBJ2-4; CDR3: CASSTGPKNIQYF
V: TRBV14; J: TRBJ2-7; CDR3: CASSQGKGRGSYEQYF
V: TRBV5-4; J: TRBJ2-2; CDR3: CASSGETGLANTGELFF
V: TRBV24-1; J: TRBJ2-1; CDR3: CATGEGPRNEQFF
V: TRBV27; J: TRBJ2-3; CDR3: CASSLTARSTDTQYF
V: TRBV20-1; J: TRBJ2-5; CDR3: CSASPGEETQYF
V: TRBV5-1; J: TRBJ2-2; CDR3: CASSLNPTSGSTGELFF
V: TRBV2; J: TRBJ2-3; CDR3: CASSLAASTDTQYF
V: TRBV15; J: TRBJ2-1; CDR3: CATSGSGRGSYNEQFF
V: TRBV28; J: TRBJ1-6; CDR3: CASSFQGATYNSPLHF
V: TRBV20-1; J: TRBJ1-4; CDR3: CSARPGGVEKLFF
V: TRBV15; J: TRBJ2-2; CDR3: CATSRGDRTGELFF
V: TRBV12-3/TRBV12-4; J: TRBJ2-1; CDR3: CASSSLIAGPYNEQFF
V: TRBV20-1; J: TRBJ2-2; CDR3: CSAEQLTVNTGELFF
V: TRBV28; J: TRBJ2-7; CDR3: CASSFLSSYEQYF
V: TRBV20-1; J: TRBJ1-5; CDR3: CSARRPVPNQPQHF
V: TRBV7-3; J: TRBJ2-1; CDR3: CASSLYGTSGRGAYNEQFF
V: TRBV5-6; J: TRBJ2-7; CDR3: CASSSGTIYEQYF
V: TRBV10-3; J: TRBJ2-5; CDR3: CAIGQQGRETQYF
V: TRBV7-9; J: TRBJ2-5; CDR3: CASSLSGTGLQETQYF
V: TRBV4-3; J: TRBJ2-7; CDR3: CASSQEKRGVDEQYF
V: TRBV29-1; J: TRBJ2-6; CDR3: CSVAWTSGANVLTF
V: TRBV20-1; J: TRBJ1-5; CDR3: CSARDPGQRNQPQHF
V: TRBV24-1; J: TRBJ2-1; CDR3: CATSDPRSVAGVRYEQFF
V: TRBV5-1; J: TRBJ1-2; CDR3: CASSPAPRQGSYGYTF
V: TRBV24-1; J: TRBJ2-3; CDR3: CATSVRFWDTQYF
V: TRBV30; J: TRBJ1-1; CDR3: CAWRPRRNTEAFF
V: TRBV6-2/TRBV6-3; J: TRBJ2-7; CDR3: CASRSGTSGTYEQYF
V: TRBV15; J: TRBJ2-3; CDR3: CATSREGRFTDTQYF
V: TRBV28; J: TRBJ2-1; CDR3: CASTLGIAGEQFF
V: TRBV10-3; J: TRBJ2-7; CDR3: CAATQRFGRGVTYEQYF
V: TRBV7-9; J: TRBJ1-3; CDR3: CASSPTNELAIYF
V: TRBV6-2/TRBV6-3; J: TRBJ2-1; CDR3: CASRGTLRYNEQFF
V: TRBV10-3; J: TRBJ2-7; CDR3: CAIRSDSFSYEQYF
V: TRBV18; J: TRBJ1-5; CDR3: CASSPGQGAHFRNQPQHF
V: TRBV6-1; J: TRBJ2-1; CDR3: CASSALGSGYNEQFF
V: TRBV7-2; J: TRBJ2-1; CDR3: CASSSRNSNEQFF
V: TRBV5-5; J: TRBJ1-1; CDR3: CASSPNPTYTEAFF
V: TRBV6-5; J: TRBJ1-3; CDR3: CASSLGFSGNTIYF
V: TRBV10-2; J: TRBJ2-7; CDR3: CASSVGGAEAYEQYF
V: TRBV7-2; J: TRBJ1-1; CDR3: CASTLGQATEAFF
V: TRBV14; J: TRBJ1-4; CDR3: CASSSRWGTGGRTNEKLFF
V: TRBV20-1; J: TRBJ2-7; CDR3: CSARQPPYEQYF
V: TRBV20-1; J: TRBJ1-6; CDR3: CSAREGRRSYNSPLHF